This TCR beta chain was captured in a study of beta chain features in type 1 diabetes. J was trimmed by 4 bases and V by 4 bases; bases with no gene match: 2. The CDR3 is 13 residues long. The germline V gene encodes CDR1 SGHRS and CDR2 YFSETQ. The isolated RNA, all of it, was reverse transcribed, so expressed TCRB transcripts were what got sequenced. Sequencing used immunoSEQ multiplex PCR; TCRdb keeps in-frame clones, though not all of them. Of 250,000 or so clones listed, roughly 13% are singletons. Notes on the study in general: Diminished insertions and augmented deletions at VDJ junctions characterized type 1 diabetes patients. PCR might preferentially amplify shorter templates, equally in patients and controls. TCRB CDR3s from Type 1 diabetes patients were moderately but significantly shorter in all four CD4+ subsets.

This clone has more than one count but fewer than ten. Its antigen is as yet unknown. This chain connects TRBV5-1 to TRBJ2-5; 9 nucleotides line up with TRBD2. The sequencing sample was made of naive CD4+ T cells from blood. This receptor was identified in a man younger than 40 with type 1 diabetes. DNA for the CDR3: TGCGCCAGCAGCCCTAGCGGGGCAGAGACCCAGTACTTC. It yields the protein CASSPSGAETQYF.